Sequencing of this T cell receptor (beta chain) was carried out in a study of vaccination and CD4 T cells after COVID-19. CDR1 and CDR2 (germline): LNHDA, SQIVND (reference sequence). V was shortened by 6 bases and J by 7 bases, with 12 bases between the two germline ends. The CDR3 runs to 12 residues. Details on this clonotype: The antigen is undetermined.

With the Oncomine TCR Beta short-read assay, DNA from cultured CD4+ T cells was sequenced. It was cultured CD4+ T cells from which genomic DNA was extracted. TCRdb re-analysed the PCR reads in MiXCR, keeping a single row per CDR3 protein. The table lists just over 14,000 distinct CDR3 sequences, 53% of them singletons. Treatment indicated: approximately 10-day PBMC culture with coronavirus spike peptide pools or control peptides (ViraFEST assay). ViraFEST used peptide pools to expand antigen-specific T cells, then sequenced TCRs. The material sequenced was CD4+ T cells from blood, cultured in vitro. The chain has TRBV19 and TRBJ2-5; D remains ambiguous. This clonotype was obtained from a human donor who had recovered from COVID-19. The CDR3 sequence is CASSPDPGTQYF. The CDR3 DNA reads TGTGCCAGTAGCCCAGACCCGGGGACCCAGTACTTC. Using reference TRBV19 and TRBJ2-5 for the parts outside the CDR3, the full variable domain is DGGITQSPKYLFRKEGQNVTLSCEQNLNHDAMYWYRQDPGQGLRLIYYSQIVNDFQKGDIAEGYSVSREKKESFPLTVTSAQKNPTAFYLCASSPDPGTQYFGPGTRLLVL.